At least ten counts were recorded for the clone carrying this T cell receptor (beta chain). Its antigen is currently unknown. The data were taken from a study of T cell repertoires in cytomegalovirus infection. As for the study in general: A matching HLA type, together with CMV infection, was signaled by public TCR beta signatures. The study's findings and limits: The cumulative frequency of public TCR beta families identified carriers of CMV plus the relevant HLA. In two of eight donors, the top clonotype was HLA-C-restricted CMV-specific.

TCRdb reprocessed the reads via MiXCR and lists one record per CDR3 protein. The sample lists some 450,000 distinct CDR3 sequences, about a third occurring once. The sequence derives from a human donor in good health (CMV status not recorded). Some clones in this sample may be carry-over from other donors' samples. Sequencing used PBMCs.

The CDR3 loop reads CASSNPASGRDTDTQYF. CDR3 nucleotides: TGTGCCAGCAGCAACCCCGCCTCGGGACGGGACACAGATACGCAGTATTTT. The V gene is TRBV7-8, the J gene TRBJ2-3; D could derive from TRBD1 or TRBD2 (5 bases each). Trimming cost V 5 bases and J 2 bases, with 20 bases left between them. The CDR3 sequence is 17 residues long. Germline assignment: CDR1 SGHVS and CDR2 FQNEAQ.